This paragraph reports one TCR beta chain. Its specificity is unknown. The entry originates in a study of OX40 agonist ivuxolimab in advanced cancers. On the study more broadly: Participants averaged 60 years of age (range roughly 20 to 90) and were around 80% male.

Trimming pared 4 bases from V and 2 bases from J, leaving 8 bases between. The germline V gene encodes CDR1 MNHNY and CDR2 SVGAGI (reference sequence). This CDR3 is built from 13 residues. Generated by immunoSEQ multiplex PCR, the TCRdb table keeps only in-frame clones and is missing some. Of about 70,000 clones in the sample, 80% to 90% were seen once. General observations from the study: Several nonresponders also turned out to have low normalized T-cell clonal expansion. The CD4+ and CD8+ T cells in the blood had expanded clonally by week 6 at 0.1 to 3.0 mg/kg.

V is TRBV6-6 and J is TRBJ1-2; possibly TRBD1 for D (5 bases). This TCR came from an adult with an advanced solid tumor such as melanoma, head and neck, liver or kidney cancer. The sequencing used CD4+ or CD8+ T cells sorted from blood, collected in a trial of the OX40 agonist ivuxolimab. The CDR3 is CASSFDSNYGYTF. CDR3 DNA sequence: TGTGCCAGCAGTTTTGACAGCAACTATGGCTACACCTTC.